Shown below are 15 T cell receptor beta chains from a single sample sequenced in a study of regulatory T cells in long-lasting Graves disease. Investigators prepared the TCR beta libraries by applying iRepertoire HTBI primers and Arm-PCR of CDR3 regions. TCRdb called the multiplex PCR reads again in MiXCR, with one record for every CDR3 protein. Among 560,000 or so distinct CDR3 sequences listed, 15% to 20% were seen once. As for time point: newly diagnosed GD, antithyroid drugs for less than 3 months. With RNA extracted from PBMCs as input, the TCR library was made. The data also belong to a second study, concerning T cells in Graves' hyperthyroidism and ophthalmopathy.

The input for sequencing was peripheral blood mononuclear cells (PBMCs), taken at new diagnosis, from a patient treated with antithyroid drugs. These TCRs come from a man younger than 35 with Graves disease.

The chain couples TRBV6-1 to TRBJ1-1, with no clear D. The germline CDR1 and CDR2 sequences are MNHNS and SASEGT. The CDR3 is 13 amino acids. The V end was cut by 4 bases, the J end by 3 bases, with 9 bases between. As DNA, the CDR3 is TGTGCCAGCAGTGTGAATAAGGACACTGAAGCTTTCTTT. Its translation: CASSVNKDTEAFF.

This clonotype was recorded many times. DNA of the CDR3: TGTGCCAGCAGTGACCTCAGGGGGCTCGGAGGAGAGACCCAGTACTTC. Amino acid sequence: CASSDLRGLGGETQYF. J is TRBJ2-5 and V is TRBV25-1; 8 bases are a match to TRBD1. This CDR3 comprises 16 residues. The germline gives CDR1 MGHDK, CDR2 SYGVNS. After removal of 3 bases from V and 4 bases from J, the junction contained 10 bases not matched to a gene.

Many counts were recorded for this clonotype. V usage is TRBV2 and J usage is TRBJ1-2, with 9 bases identical to TRBD1. With 8 bases clipped from V and 7 bases from J, the junction kept 8 bases outside the gene matches. The CDR3 is 13 amino acids. Germline CDR1 is SNHLY and CDR2 is FYNNEI. CDR3 nucleotide sequence: TGTGCCAGCCGGGACAGGGCGGTTGGTGGCTACACCTTC. It specifies CASRDRAVGGYTF.

The rearrangement uses TRBV5-1 and TRBJ1-4, with 8 bases identical to TRBD1. Trimming took 1 base from V and 3 from J; bases not matched to a gene: 2. The CDR3 length is 15 residues. Germline V CDR1 and CDR2: SGHRS, YFSETQ. The DNA of the CDR3 is TGCGCCAGCAGCTTGAGACAGGGGTCTAATGAAAAACTGTTTTTT. Translation gives CASSLRQGSNEKLFF.

For this clonotype: This may arise from a read error, as a much more abundant clone is one base away. This rearrangement joins TRBV6-5 to TRBJ2-1; no clear D. V was cut by 2 bases and J by 10 bases, with 18 bases left in between. CDR3 size: 15 residues. The V gene's germline CDR1 is MNHEY and CDR2 SVGAGI. In DNA form, the CDR3 reads TGTGCCAGCAGTTACCAGCTGGGGAAGGCCTACGAGCAGTTCTTC. Translated: CASSYQLGKAYEQFF.

Ten or more counts support this clonotype. The rearrangement joins TRBV10-3 to TRBJ2-3, with a tentative D call TRBD2 (5 bases). Between the trimmed V and J ends, which lost 3 bases and 1 base, there was a span of 8 bases. CDR3 size: 14 residues. CDR1 is ENHRY and CDR2 is SYGVKD in the germline V gene. The CDR3 nucleotides read TGTGCCATCAGTGATCTGGAGGGCACAGATACGCAGTATTTT. Protein product: CAISDLEGTDTQYF.

The chain is built from TRBV28 and TRBJ1-2; D is undetermined. V was shortened by 6 bases and J by 8 bases, with 13 bases between the two germline ends. Germline V CDR1 and CDR2: MDHEN, SYDVKM. This CDR3 region has 12 residues. The CDR3 loop is CASRTGVRGYTF. The CDR3 DNA follows: TGTGCCAGCAGGACGGGCGTAAGGGGCTACACCTTC.

This clonotype was detected many times. This chain links TRBV15 with TRBJ1-2; D might be TRBD1 (6 bases). V was clipped by 2 bases and J by 5 bases, with 15 bases between them. This CDR3 comprises 15 residues. In germline, CDR1 is LNHNV, CDR2 YYDKDF (reference sequence). The CDR3 is CATSRKTGGLYGYTF. CDR3 DNA sequence: TGTGCCACCAGCAGAAAGACAGGAGGTCTATATGGCTACACCTTC.

This clonotype was observed many times. The chain recombines TRBV18 with TRBJ2-5; 10 nucleotides line up with TRBD1. V lost 0 bases to trimming and J lost 2 bases; unmatched junction nucleotides: 3. CDR3 length: 16 residues. Germline loops: CDR1 KGHSH, CDR2 LQKENI. In DNA, the CDR3 is TGTGCCAGCTCACCACCGACAGGGGGCGTTCAAGAGACCCAGTACTTC. It encodes CASSPPTGGVQETQYF.

In its sample, this clonotype was seen many times. V usage is TRBV11-2 and J usage is TRBJ1-2; D perhaps matches TRBD1 (5 bases). The V and J ends lost 1 base and 8 bases respectively, with 23 bases between them. This CDR3 region has 17 residues. The germline V gene encodes CDR1 SGHAT and CDR2 FQNNGV. CDR3 DNA sequence: TGTGCCAGCAGCTTAGTGGGGGAGAGGACCTCCTCTTTAGGCTACACCTTC. It is translated as CASSLVGERTSSLGYTF. Using reference TRBV11-2 and TRBJ1-2 for the parts outside the CDR3, the full variable domain is EAGVAQSPRYKIIEKRQSVAFWCNPISGHATLYWYQQILGQGPKLLIQFQNNGVVDDSQLPKDRFSAERLKGVDSTLKIQPAKLEDSAVYLCASSLVGERTSSLGYTFGSGTRLTVV.

This clonotype turned up a few times. V gene TRBV11-2 combines with J gene TRBJ2-7, with a tentative D call TRBD1 (6 bases). The CDR3 length is 13 residues. The ends were cut back, 7 bases at V and 3 bases at J, with 13 bases in the middle. Germline V gene data show CDR1 as SGHAT and CDR2 as FQNNGV. CDR3 sequence reads: CASNPGDNYEQYF. CDR3 sequence (DNA): TGTGCCAGCAACCCAGGGGACAACTACGAGCAGTACTTC.

This clonotype was detected only a few times. CDR3 protein: CASSVDGRAPDTQYF. The CDR3, as DNA: TGTGCCAGCAGCGTAGACGGGAGGGCCCCAGATACGCAGTATTTT. The genes are TRBV9 and TRBJ2-3, with 8 bases matching TRBD2. Trimming removed 0 bases from V and 4 bases from J; junction bases left unmatched: 4. There are 15 residues in the CDR3. CDR1 is SGDLS and CDR2 is YYNGEE in the germline V gene.

Concerning this clonotype itself: At one boundary the junction diverges from the germline segment, which might be a read error. J is TRBJ2-2 and V is TRBV10-1; 7 nucleotides agree with TRBD1. Germline assignment: CDR1 WNHNN and CDR2 SYGVQD (reference sequence). The CDR3 runs 16 residues. The CDR3 coding sequence is TGCGCCAGTAGTGACAGGGACGGTATTAACACCGGGGAGCTGTTTTTT. Translating it yields CASSDRDGINTGELFF.

In this sample, this clonotype turned up many times. The rearrangement uses TRBV27 and TRBJ2-6; D not resolved. Trimming removed 3 bases from V and 4 bases from J, with 13 bases in between. The germline gives CDR1 MNHEY, CDR2 SMNVEV (reference sequence). The CDR3 length is 16 residues. The CDR3 bases are TGTGCCAGCAGTTTTCGGGCCCTTGCCGGGGCCAACGTCCTGACTTTC. Amino acid sequence: CASSFRALAGANVLTF.

There are a few counts of this clonotype. CDR3 sequence reads: CASSSGAGGYTF. The CDR3 DNA sequence: TGTGCCAGCAGCTCGGGGGCGGGAGGCTACACCTTC. The chain is built from TRBV5-5 and TRBJ1-2, with TRBD1 as a possible D gene (6 bases). With 3 bases removed from V and 8 bases from J, the gap between germline ends came to 11 bases. The CDR3 is 12 residues long. The germline V gene has CDR1 SGHKS and CDR2 YYEKEE (reference sequence).